One sample yielded the 23 T cell receptor beta chains listed below, sequenced in a study of shared clonotypes between healthy human individuals (TCRdb year 2020). Library construction relied on the immunoSEQ multiplex PCR assay. TCRdb mirrors the immuneACCESS table, restricted to in-frame sequences. Some clones are absent from its copies; in checked studies, under half trace to an unresolved V gene, and the reason for the others is unknown. Recorded for this sample are approximately 2.5 million clones; 93% of them occurred a single time. The ten largest clonotypes hold roughly 0.39% of the sample. The specimen was naive CD4+ T cells from PBMCs. This specimen's cell subset or site label, per the study, means: CD45RA+ positively selected. The receptor set was obtained from a young man in good health. Some clones in this sample may be carry-over from other donors' samples.

The chain links TRBV5-6 to TRBJ2-7, with D perhaps being TRBD1 or TRBD2 (5 bases each). The CDR3 runs 14 residues. The ends were cut back, 1 base at V and 3 bases at J, with 11 bases in the middle. CDR1 is SGHDT, CDR2 YYEEEE, per germline. The CDR3 nucleotides are TGTGCCAGCAGCTTGAAGGGACGAATCTACGAGCAGTACTTC. This codes for CASSLKGRIYEQYF. Complete variable domain (other parts from reference TRBV5-6 and TRBJ2-7): DAGVTQSPTHLIKTRGQQVTLRCSPKSGHDTVSWYQQALGQGPQFIFQYYEEEERQRGNFPDRFSGHQFPNYSSELNVNALLLGDSALYLCASSLKGRIYEQYFGPGTRLTVT.

This rearrangement joins TRBV5-1 to TRBJ2-6; D is unclear. V lost 4 bases to trimming and J lost 2 bases, with 10 bases between them. From germline, CDR1 is SGHRS and CDR2 YFSETQ. The CDR3 spans 15 residues. CDR3 loop: CASSVDTTGANVLTF. The CDR3, as DNA: TGCGCCAGCAGCGTCGACACGACTGGGGCCAACGTCCTGACTTTC.

This clone has a handful of counts. J is TRBJ1-1 and V is TRBV11-2; D gene unclear. The CDR3 sequence is 12 residues long. Germline V gene lookup returns CDR1 SGHAT and CDR2 FQNNGV. V was shortened by 11 bases and J by 0 bases, with 10 bases between the two germline ends. CDR3 protein: CACGRMNTEAFF. The CDR3 coding sequence is TGTGCCTGCGGACGGATGAACACTGAAGCTTTCTTT.

The chain uses TRBV27 and TRBJ1-2; 8 bases align to TRBD1. With 11 bases clipped from V and 4 bases from J, the junction kept 9 bases outside the gene matches. The germline V gene encodes CDR1 MNHEY and CDR2 SMNVEV (reference sequence). The CDR3 is 13 residues long. Here the CDR3 DNA reads TGTGCCGCACGGGGGACAGGACTCTATGGCTACACCTTC. It codes for CAARGTGLYGYTF.

The sample holds one count of this clone. The chain uses TRBV6-6 and TRBJ2-1; D perhaps matches TRBD2 (5 bases). Germline V gene data show CDR1 as MNHNY and CDR2 as SVGAGI (reference sequence). The CDR3 extends over 13 amino acids. Trimming pared 0 bases from V and 10 bases from J, leaving 10 bases between. As DNA, the CDR3 is TGTGCCAGCAGTTACTCGAGTAGCGAAGAGCAGTTCTTC. Amino acids: CASSYSSSEEQFF.

The chain joins TRBV5-1 to TRBJ1-1, with D possibly TRBD1 on 5 matching bases. Germline V gene sequence: CDR1 SGHRS, CDR2 YFSETQ. This CDR3 has 14 amino acids. V lost 2 bases and J lost 1, with 9 bases in between. The CDR3 DNA sequence: TGCGCCAGCAGCTTTAACAGGCAGAACACTGAAGCTTTCTTT. Its protein product is CASSFNRQNTEAFF. Filled out from reference TRBV5-1 and TRBJ1-1, the complete variable domain reads KAGVTQTPRYLIKTRGQQVTLSCSPISGHRSVSWYQQTPGQGLQFLFEYFSETQRNKGNFPGRFSGRQFSNSRSEMNVSTLELGDSALYLCASSFNRQNTEAFFGQGTRLTVV.

The V call is TRBV30, the J call TRBJ2-7, with D possibly TRBD2 on 5 matching bases. V was trimmed by 5 bases and J by 5 bases, leaving 7 bases between them. Per germline, CDR1 GTSNPN and CDR2 SVGIG (reference sequence). The CDR3 contains 10 residues. CDR3 nucleotides: TGTGCCTGGGAGGGCCACGAGCAGTACTTC. Translated: CAWEGHEQYF. Together with reference TRBV30 and TRBJ2-7, the CDR3 gives the full variable domain: SQTIHQWPATLVQPVGSPLSLECTVEGTSNPNLYWYRQAAGRGLQLLFYSVGIGQISSEVPQNLSASRPQDRQFILSSKKLLLSDSGFYLCAWEGHEQYFGPGTRLTVT.

The CDR3 region has the DNA TGCAGTGCCCAACCCCAAGAGACCCAGTACTTC. Residues: CSAQPQETQYF. The rearrangement joins TRBV20-1 to TRBJ2-5; D not resolved. CDR1 is DFQATT, CDR2 SNEGSKA, per germline (reference sequence). V was clipped by 6 bases and J by 1 base, with 6 bases between them. The CDR3 contains 11 residues.

J is TRBJ2-7 and V is TRBV13; weak D call: TRBD1 (5 bases). Trimming removed 5 bases at V and 0 bases at J, with 11 bases between. CDR1 PRHDT and CDR2 FYEKMQ come from the germline V gene (reference sequence). CDR3 length: 14 residues. In nucleotides, the CDR3 is TGTGCCAGCAGCGACAGACCCCTCTCCTACGAGCAGTACTTC. This codes for CASSDRPLSYEQYF. Complete variable domain (other parts from reference TRBV13 and TRBJ2-7): AAGVIQSPRHLIKEKRETATLKCYPIPRHDTVYWYQQGPGQDPQFLISFYEKMQSDKGSIPDRFSAQQFSDYHSELNMSSLELGDSALYFCASSDRPLSYEQYFGPGTRLTVT.

The V gene is TRBV28, the J gene TRBJ1-6; D is uncertain. The CDR3 runs 14 residues. Germline values: CDR1 MDHEN, CDR2 SYDVKM. Trimming took off 5 bases at V and 5 bases at J, with 10 bases between the two ends. The CDR3 DNA reads as TGTGCCAGCAGTACCCAAGCCGATAATTCACCCCTCCACTTT. Protein: CASSTQADNSPLHF.

The chain carries TRBV15 and TRBJ2-7; D gene unclear. The CDR3 spans 12 residues. Germline V gives CDR1 LNHNV, CDR2 YYDKDF (reference sequence). Trimming removed 0 bases from V and 6 bases from J, with 6 bases in between. The CDR3 DNA is TGTGCCACCAGCAGAGACGTAGCCGAGCAGTACTTC. Amino acids: CATSRDVAEQYF.

The chain is built from TRBV21-1 and TRBJ2-7; the listed D gene, TRBD1, was not tested against the DNA. TRBV21-1 counts as a pseudogene. The CDR3 runs 17 residues. CDR3 coding DNA: TGTGCCAGCAGCGCCTCCGGGACACGGACCATTGGAGGCGAGCAGTACTTC. Its translation: CASSASGTRTIGGEQYF.

This clone was seen only once. The rearrangement links TRBV6-6 to TRBJ2-7; 9 bases align to TRBD1. Germline assignment: CDR1 MNHNY and CDR2 SVGAGI (reference sequence). The V gene end was trimmed by 7 bases and the J gene end by 2 bases; junction bases not matched to a gene: 9. The CDR3 totals 15 residues. The DNA of the CDR3 is TGTGCCAGCACCCGAGGCGGGACAGGGACCTACGAGCAGTACTTC. Translation: CASTRGGTGTYEQYF.

This sequence joins TRBV7-2 and TRBJ1-1; 8 nucleotides agree with TRBD1. Trimming removed 5 bases from V and 3 bases from J; junction bases left unmatched: 8. CDR1 and CDR2 from the germline V gene are SGHTA and FQGNSA. The CDR3 runs to 15 residues. CDR3 protein: CASSPSARGHTEAFF. DNA for the CDR3: TGTGCCAGCAGCCCCTCCGCCAGGGGGCACACTGAAGCTTTCTTT.

This clone was picked up one time. CDR3: CASSPDRGGGMNTEAFF. The CDR3 DNA reads TGCGCCAGCAGCCCGGACAGGGGTGGCGGTATGAACACTGAAGCTTTCTTT. The V call is TRBV5-1, the J call TRBJ1-1; 9 bases align to TRBD1. There are 17 residues in the CDR3. In germline, CDR1 is SGHRS, CDR2 YFSETQ. Trimming at V came to 4 bases and at J to 0 bases, leaving 10 bases not matched to a gene.

This clone was detected a few times. Other DNA sequences in the sample encode the same CDR3. This chain joins TRBV27 and TRBJ1-1, with 8 bases that match TRBD1. Germline trimming cut 3 bases from V and 5 bases from J; bases unmatched to any gene: 2. The germline V gene encodes CDR1 MNHEY and CDR2 SMNVEV (reference sequence). The CDR3 runs 13 residues. CDR3 nucleotides: TGTGCCAGCAGTTTTCAGGGGGCGACTGAAGCTTTCTTT. It encodes CASSFQGATEAFF.

V usage is TRBV4-2 and J usage is TRBJ2-5; D is ambiguous. Germline V gene lookup returns CDR1 LGHNA and CDR2 YNFKEQ. Trimming shortened V by 1 base and J by 2 bases, and 14 bases separated the two germline ends. The CDR3 has 16 residues. CDR3 bases: TGTGCCAGCAGCCAAGTGGGTACAGCCCTTCAAGAGACCCAGTACTTC. As protein: CASSQVGTALQETQYF.

This clone has a single count. The chain couples TRBV4-3 to TRBJ2-2, with 7 bases matching TRBD2. The CDR3 covers 17 residues. Germline trimming cut 1 base from V and 7 bases from J; bases unmatched to any gene: 12. The germline gives CDR1 LGHNA, CDR2 YSLEER. CDR3: CASSQAQAGRLSGELFF. The CDR3 nucleotides are TGCGCCAGCAGCCAAGCGCAAGCGGGAAGGTTGAGCGGGGAGCTGTTTTTT.

The rearrangement joins TRBV10-3 to TRBJ2-3, with TRBD1 identical over 9 bases. Germline CDR1 is ENHRY and CDR2 is SYGVKD. Trimming at V came to 5 bases and at J to 6 bases, leaving 15 bases not matched to a gene. This CDR3 region has 17 residues. The CDR3 DNA reads as TGTGCCATCAGTACGAGGTACCGGGACAGGGCAGGGGATACGCAGTATTTT. It translates to CAISTRYRDRAGDTQYF.

The chain combines TRBV10-2 with TRBJ1-1, with D possibly TRBD1 on 5 matching bases. Germline CDR1 and CDR2: WSHSY and SAAADI. The CDR3 loop spans 13 amino acids. V lost 6 bases and J 1 base, leaving 9 bases between the germline ends. CDR3: CASSRQWNTEAFF. The CDR3 DNA is TGCGCCAGCAGCCGACAGTGGAACACTGAAGCTTTCTTT.

This chain connects TRBV5-4 to TRBJ2-7, with 9 bases identical to TRBD1. The CDR3 has 14 amino acids. Trimming removed 5 bases from V and 4 bases from J; junction bases left unmatched: 7. In germline, CDR1 is SGHNT, CDR2 YYREEE (reference sequence). The chain's CDR3 is CASSQTGGSYEQYF. The DNA of the CDR3 is TGTGCCAGCAGTCAAACAGGGGGCTCGTACGAGCAGTACTTC.

This chain links TRBV9 with TRBJ2-1; D possibly matches TRBD1 or TRBD2 (5 bases each). V was pared by 3 bases and J by 9 bases, with 19 bases between. CDR3 length: 15 residues. Germline CDR1 SGDLS, CDR2 YYNGEE. The CDR3 protein is CASSATGTYGGEQFF. CDR3 coding DNA: TGTGCCAGCAGCGCGACCGGGACCTATGGGGGTGAGCAGTTCTTC.

The chain joins TRBV6-5 to TRBJ1-4; D unresolved. Trimming removed 1 base at V and 1 base at J, with 7 bases between. CDR1 and CDR2 (germline): MNHEY, SVGAGI. The CDR3 extends over 15 amino acids. CDR3 in amino acids: CASSYFSGTNEKLFF. The CDR3 DNA follows: TGTGCCAGCAGTTACTTTTCGGGAACTAATGAAAAACTGTTTTTT.